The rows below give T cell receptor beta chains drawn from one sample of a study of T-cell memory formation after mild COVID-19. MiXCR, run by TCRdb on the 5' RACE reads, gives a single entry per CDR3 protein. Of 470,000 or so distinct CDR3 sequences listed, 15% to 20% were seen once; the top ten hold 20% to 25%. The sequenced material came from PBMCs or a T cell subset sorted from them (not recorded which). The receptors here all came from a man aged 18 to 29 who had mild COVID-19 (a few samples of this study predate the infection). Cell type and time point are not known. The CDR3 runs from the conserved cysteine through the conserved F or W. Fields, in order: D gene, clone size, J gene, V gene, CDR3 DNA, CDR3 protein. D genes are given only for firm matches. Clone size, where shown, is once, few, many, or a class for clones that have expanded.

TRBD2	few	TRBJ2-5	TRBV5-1	TGCGCCAGCAGCCCTGCAGGCGGGGGGGCCGGTGTAGAGGAGACCCAGTACTTC	CASSPAGGGAGVEETQYF
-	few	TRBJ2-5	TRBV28	TGTGCCAGCAGCCCAGAAGGGGTCTGGAAAGAGACCCAGTACTTC	CASSPEGVWKETQYF
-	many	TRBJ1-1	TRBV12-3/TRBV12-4	TGTGCCAGCAGTTTGGAGGGGCTCGACCCTGAAGCTTTCTTT	CASSLEGLDPEAFF
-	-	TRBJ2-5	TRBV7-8	TGTGCCAGCTGGGACACGATCCAAGAGACCCAGTACTTC	CASWDTIQETQYF
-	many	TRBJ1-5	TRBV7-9	TGTGCCAGCAGCTTAGGACGGGATCAGCCCCAGCATTTT	CASSLGRDQPQHF
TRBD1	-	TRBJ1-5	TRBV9	TGTGCCAGCAGCCCGGGACAGGGATTAAAAAATCAGCCCCAGCATTTT	CASSPGQGLKNQPQHF
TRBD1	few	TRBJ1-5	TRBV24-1	TGTGCCACCAGTCCTGGGGGACAGGGGGCTGAACAGCCCCAGCATTTT	CATSPGGQGAEQPQHF
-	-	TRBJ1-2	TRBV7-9	TGTGCCAGCAGCCCGGGGACTCGGAACTATGGCTACACCTTC	CASSPGTRNYGYTF
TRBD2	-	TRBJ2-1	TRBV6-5	TGTGCCAGCAGTTATATAGCGGGGGACGAGCAGTTCTTC	CASSYIAGDEQFF
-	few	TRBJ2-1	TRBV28	TGTGCCAGCAGTTTAACGGGGAGCAATGAGCAGTTCTTC	CASSLTGSNEQFF
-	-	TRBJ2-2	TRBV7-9	TGTGCCAGCAGCTTAGGTGTTTCTCTCCCCGGGGAGCTGTTTTTT	CASSLGVSLPGELFF
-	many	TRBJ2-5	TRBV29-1	TGCAGCGTTGGGACATCGGGAGAGACCCAGTACTTC	CSVGTSGETQYF
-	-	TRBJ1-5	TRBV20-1	TGCAGTGCTAGAGTTCGGGGGAAAGGATGGAATCAGCCCCAGCATTTT	CSARVRGKGWNQPQHF
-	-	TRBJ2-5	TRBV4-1	TGCGCCAGCAGCCAGGGGACGATGGGGACCCAGTACTTC	CASSQGTMGTQYF
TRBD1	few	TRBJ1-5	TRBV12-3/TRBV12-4	TGTGCCAGCAGTCAAGACGGACAGGGGGCCACTCAGCCCCAGCATTTT	CASSQDGQGATQPQHF
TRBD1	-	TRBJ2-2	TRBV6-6	TGTGCCAGCAGCCCCTTACAGGGGGCCGGGGAGCTGTTTTTT	CASSPLQGAGELFF
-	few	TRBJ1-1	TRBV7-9	TGTGCCAGCAGCTCGTTTCCGGACGAAGCTTTCTTT	CASSSFPDEAFF
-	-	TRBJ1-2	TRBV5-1	TGCGCCAGCAGCTTGGTCTCAGGCAGCGATGGCTACACCTTC	CASSLVSGSDGYTF
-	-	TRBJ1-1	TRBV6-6	TGTGCCAGCAGACCCAGGGAGACTGAAGCTTTCTTT	CASRPRETEAFF
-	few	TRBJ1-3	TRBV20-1	TGCAGTGCTAGAGATGGCAGGAACACCATATATTTT	CSARDGRNTIYF